The T cell receptor (beta chain) under discussion was sequenced for a study of post-analysis software for immune sequencing data. The authors incorporated unique molecular identifiers into the TCR beta cDNA libraries. One entry per CDR3 protein results from TCRdb running MiXCR on the PCR reads. The sample has about 460,000 distinct CDR3 sequences, 40% to 55% seen once. Comments on this clonotype: What it binds is unknown.

Points from the study as a whole: In multiple sclerosis, normalized Chao1 diversity was significantly below that of controls. With TRBV5-6, TRBV5-1 and TRBV20-1 included, a handful of TRBV segments were more frequent in patients than in controls.

This CDR3 is 14 amino acids long. CDR1 and CDR2 from the germline V gene are SEHNR and FQNEAQ (reference sequence). V was pared by 4 bases and J by 3 bases, with 12 bases between. The source of this sequence is a girl between 10 and 17 years old with multiple sclerosis. This chain connects TRBV7-9 to TRBJ1-2, with a weak D call TRBD1 (5 bases). The specimen sequenced was blood. Here the CDR3 reads CASSSEGPHYGYTF. The DNA for the CDR3 is TGTGCCAGCAGCTCCGAGGGGCCTCACTATGGCTACACCTTC.